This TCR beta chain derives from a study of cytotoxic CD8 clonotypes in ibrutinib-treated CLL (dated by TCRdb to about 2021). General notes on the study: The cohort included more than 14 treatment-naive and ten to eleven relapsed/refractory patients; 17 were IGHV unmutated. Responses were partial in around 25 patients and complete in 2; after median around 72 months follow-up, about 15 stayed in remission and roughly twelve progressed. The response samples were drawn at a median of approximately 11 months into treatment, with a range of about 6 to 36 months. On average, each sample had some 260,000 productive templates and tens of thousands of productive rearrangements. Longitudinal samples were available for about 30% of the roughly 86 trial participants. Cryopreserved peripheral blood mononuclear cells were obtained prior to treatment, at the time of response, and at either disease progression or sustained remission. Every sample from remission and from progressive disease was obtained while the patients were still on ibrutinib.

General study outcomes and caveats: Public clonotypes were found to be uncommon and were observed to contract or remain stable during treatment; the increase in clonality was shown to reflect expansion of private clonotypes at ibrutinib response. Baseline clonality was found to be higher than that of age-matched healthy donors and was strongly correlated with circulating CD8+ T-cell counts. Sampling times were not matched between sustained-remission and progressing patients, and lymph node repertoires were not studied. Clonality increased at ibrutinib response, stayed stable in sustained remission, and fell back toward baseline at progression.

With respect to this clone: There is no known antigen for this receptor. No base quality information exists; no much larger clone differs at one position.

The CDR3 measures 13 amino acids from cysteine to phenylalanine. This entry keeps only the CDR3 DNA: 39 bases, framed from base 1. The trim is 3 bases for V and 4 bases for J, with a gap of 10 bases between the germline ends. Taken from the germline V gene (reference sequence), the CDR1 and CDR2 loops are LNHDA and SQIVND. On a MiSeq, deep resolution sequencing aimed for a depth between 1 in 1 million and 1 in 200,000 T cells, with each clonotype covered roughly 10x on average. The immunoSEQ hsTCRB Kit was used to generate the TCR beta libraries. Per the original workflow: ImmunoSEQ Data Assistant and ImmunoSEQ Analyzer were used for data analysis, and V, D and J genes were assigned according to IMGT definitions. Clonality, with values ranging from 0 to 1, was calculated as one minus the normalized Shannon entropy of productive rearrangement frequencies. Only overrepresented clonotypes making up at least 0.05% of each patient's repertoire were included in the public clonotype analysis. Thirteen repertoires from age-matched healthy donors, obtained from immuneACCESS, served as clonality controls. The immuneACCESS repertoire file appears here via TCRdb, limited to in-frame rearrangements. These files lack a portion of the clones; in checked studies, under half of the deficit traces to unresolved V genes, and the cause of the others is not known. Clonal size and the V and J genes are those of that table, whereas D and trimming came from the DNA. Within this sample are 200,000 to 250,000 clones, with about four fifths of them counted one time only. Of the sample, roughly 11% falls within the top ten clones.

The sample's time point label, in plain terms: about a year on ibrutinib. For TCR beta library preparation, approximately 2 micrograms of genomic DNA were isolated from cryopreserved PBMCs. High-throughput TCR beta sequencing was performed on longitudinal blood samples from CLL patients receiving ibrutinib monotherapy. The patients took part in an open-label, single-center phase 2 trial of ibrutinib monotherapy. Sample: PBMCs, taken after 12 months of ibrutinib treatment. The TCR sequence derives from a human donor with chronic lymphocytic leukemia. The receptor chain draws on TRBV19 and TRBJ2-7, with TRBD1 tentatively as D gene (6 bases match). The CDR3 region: CASSIRDTYEQYF. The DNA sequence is TGTGCCAGTAGTATCCGGGACACATACGAGCAGTACTTC.